A single sample is the source of the 6 T cell receptor beta chains below, sequenced in a study of shared clonotypes between healthy human individuals. Sequencing was performed with immunoSEQ multiplex PCR; in TCRdb, only in-frame clones are kept and a portion is missing. This sample carries around 2,100,000 clones, about 95% of them seen once, and the ten largest clones take 1% to 1.5%. CD8 cells regarded as naive lacked CD45RO, were positively chosen for CCR7, and omitted terminally differentiated effector memory CD45RA+ cells. Sequenced sample: naive CD8+ T cells sorted from blood. Receptor source: a man aged 18 to 29 in good health.

J is TRBJ2-1 and V is TRBV4-1, with 14 bases matching TRBD2. CDR3 length equals 16 residues. Germline loops: CDR1 MGHRA, CDR2 YSYEKL. J was trimmed by 10 bases and V by 4 bases; bases with no gene match: 9. CDR3 nucleotides: TGCGCCAGCAGCCGCGACGGGGGACTAGCGGGGGAGGAGCAGTTCTTC. This sequence encodes CASSRDGGLAGEEQFF.

The genes are TRBV14 and TRBJ2-7, with D maybe TRBD1 (6 bases). The germline CDR1 and CDR2 sequences are SGHDN and FVKESK. V shed 4 bases and J shed 2 bases, with 15 bases lying between them. The CDR3 has 15 amino acids. The CDR3 reads CASSLQQGTTYEQYF. In nucleotides, the CDR3 is TGTGCCAGCAGCCTTCAACAGGGAACTACCTACGAGCAGTACTTC.

The rearrangement links TRBV5-1 to TRBJ1-1; 12 positions match TRBD1. In germline, CDR1 is SGHRS, CDR2 YFSETQ. The length of the CDR3 is 15 residues. With 3 bases clipped from V and 7 bases from J, the junction kept 7 bases outside the gene matches. In DNA, the CDR3 is TGCGCCAGCAGCTCCGGGACAGGGGGCGCCGGTGAAGCTTTCTTT. Protein sequence: CASSSGTGGAGEAFF.

The chain carries TRBV28 and TRBJ2-7; a weak D match, TRBD2 (6 bases). Germline assignment: CDR1 MDHEN and CDR2 SYDVKM. The CDR3 has 17 residues. V shed 3 bases and J shed 2 bases, with 20 bases lying between them. CDR3 nucleotides: TGTGCCAGCAGTTTCCCGTCGATCGGGACGGGAGCCTACGAGCAGTACTTC. It is translated as CASSFPSIGTGAYEQYF.

With respect to this clone: The same CDR3 arises from other DNA sequences in this sample as well. V is TRBV27 and J is TRBJ2-1; 9 bases match TRBD1. The CDR3 extends over 15 amino acids. With 5 bases clipped from V and 3 bases from J, the junction kept 5 bases outside the gene matches. Germline CDR1 reads MNHEY; CDR2 reads SMNVEV (reference sequence). This CDR3 reads CASSPGQGYYNEQFF. CDR3 DNA: TGTGCCAGCAGTCCAGGACAGGGGTACTACAATGAGCAGTTCTTC.

The V gene is TRBV7-8, the J gene TRBJ2-7; D is undetermined. Trimming took off 2 bases at V and 0 bases at J, with 8 bases between the two ends. Germline assignment: CDR1 SGHVS and CDR2 FQNEAQ. The CDR3 covers 14 residues. Here the CDR3 reads CASSLFGLSYEQYF. The CDR3 nucleotides read TGTGCCAGCAGCTTATTCGGGCTCTCCTACGAGCAGTACTTC. The variable domain in full, completed from reference TRBV7-8 and TRBJ2-7, reads GAGVSQSPRYKVAKRGQDVALRCDPISGHVSLFWYQQALGQGPEFLTYFQNEAQLDKSGLPSDRFFAERPEGSVSTLKIQRTQQEDSAVYLCASSLFGLSYEQYFGPGTRLTVT.